This TCR beta chain was recorded in a study of blood T cell repertoires in COVID-19. Turning to the study itself: From the United States, Italy and Spain came samples of acute and convalescent COVID-19. Nucleic acid was either cDNA or gDNA, and it came from T cells, B-cell-depleted T cells, or PBMCs.

Germline V lookup: CDR1 KGHSH, CDR2 LQKENI. The CDR3 has 16 amino acids. J lost 2 bases, V lost 3 bases, and 5 bases had no gene match. In the source study's methods: Nucleated cell counts were estimated from reference gene primer amplification. Sequencing was performed with immunoSEQ multiplex PCR; in TCRdb, only in-frame clones are kept and a portion is missing. That table is the source of V, J and clone size, and D and trimming were worked out from the DNA. The sample has approximately 46,000 clones; approximately 85% are singletons. The sequenced sample was peripheral blood. This TCR derives from a man aged 55 to 69 with acute or convalescent COVID-19. The V and J genes are TRBV18 and TRBJ1-3, with 9 bases that match TRBD1. The CDR3 sequence: CASSPNRDRAGNTIYF. DNA of the CDR3: TGTGCCAGCTCACCTAACCGGGACAGGGCTGGAAACACCATATATTTT.